A selection of T cell receptor beta chains follows, all from one sample in a study of blood T cell repertoires in COVID-19. The table came from immunoSEQ multiplex PCR; TCRdb's copy has only in-frame clones and leaves some out. The sample lists around 500,000 clones; approximately 91% were seen once. Sequencing was done on a sample of PBMCs or T cells enriched from blood (not recorded which). The source of these receptors is a woman in her sixties who had recovered from COVID-19. Both conserved end residues are part of each CDR3. A D gene is named only where the DNA matches it firmly. Clone size, where shown, is once, few, many, or a class for clones that have expanded.

once	TRBD1	TRBV29-1	TRBJ2-2	CSVYGQGLNTGELFF	TGCAGCGTCTACGGACAGGGGTTAAACACCGGGGAGCTGTTTTTT
-	-	TRBV5-4	TRBJ1-6	CASSSRQDGTNSPLHF	TGTGCCAGCAGCTCCCGACAGGACGGGACTAATTCACCCCTCCACTTT
-	-	TRBV27	TRBJ1-1	CASSGLRNTEAFF	TGTGCCAGCAGTGGACTCAGGAACACTGAAGCTTTCTTT
few	TRBD1	TRBV30	TRBJ1-5	CAWSAISLTGVNQPQHF	TGTGCCTGGAGTGCGATATCCTTGACAGGGGTGAATCAGCCCCAGCATTTT
once	TRBD1	TRBV5-1	TRBJ1-1	CASSESGTGFAEAFF	TGCGCCAGCAGTGAGTCCGGGACAGGCTTCGCTGAAGCTTTCTTT
-	-	TRBV5-5	TRBJ2-3	CASKTGSITSTDTQYF	TGTGCCAGCAAAACAGGTAGTATAACTAGCACAGATACGCAGTATTTT
-	TRBD1	TRBV6-5	TRBJ1-1	CASSYGQGSEAFF	TGTGCCAGCAGTTACGGACAGGGTTCTGAAGCTTTCTTT
once	-	TRBV9	TRBJ1-1	CASSVGALGAEAFF	TGTGCCAGCAGCGTGGGAGCCCTGGGAGCTGAAGCTTTCTTT
-	TRBD1	TRBV6-2/TRBV6-3	TRBJ1-5	CASSYKFGQGWVSNQPQHF	TGTGCCAGCAGTTACAAATTCGGACAGGGGTGGGTAAGCAATCAGCCCCAGCATTTT
once	-	TRBV25-1	TRBJ1-2	CASSEPGLDGYTF	TGTGCCAGCAGTGAGCCCGGGTTGGATGGCTACACCTTC
-	-	TRBV19	TRBJ1-5	CASRRDSNQPQHF	TGTGCCAGTAGGAGGGATAGCAATCAGCCCCAGCATTTT
-	-	TRBV18	TRBJ2-2	CASSPKPPRGPNTGELFF	TGTGCCAGCTCACCTAAGCCCCCCCGGGGTCCGAACACCGGGGAGCTGTTTTTT
-	TRBD2	TRBV3-1/TRBV3-2	TRBJ2-1	CASSQEISGGGRNEQFF	TGTGCCAGCAGCCAAGAGATTAGCGGGGGGGGACGAAATGAGCAGTTCTTC
-	TRBD1	TRBV6-5	TRBJ1-2	CASSILTGGFLGYTF	TGTGCCAGCAGTATCCTGACAGGGGGTTTTCTTGGCTACACCTTC
-	-	TRBV2	TRBJ1-5	CASSEATEGGQPQHF	TGTGCCAGCAGTGAAGCCACGGAGGGCGGACAGCCCCAGCATTTT
-	TRBD2	TRBV18	TRBJ2-1	CASSPRYTSGGSYNEQFF	TGTGCCAGCTCACCACGCTATACTAGCGGGGGCTCCTACAATGAGCAGTTCTTC
-	-	TRBV2	TRBJ1-1	CASRVDRSTEAFF	TGTGCCAGCAGGGTTGACAGATCTACTGAAGCTTTCTTT
-	-	TRBV9	TRBJ2-3	CASSVKTSTDTQYF	TGTGCCAGCAGCGTTAAGACTAGCACAGATACGCAGTATTTT
-	-	TRBV9	TRBJ2-1	CASSPTSGVSYNEQFF	TGTGCCAGCAGCCCGACGTCAGGGGTCTCCTACAATGAGCAGTTCTTC
-	TRBD2	TRBV30	TRBJ2-1	CAWTGGRNNEQFF	TGTGCCTGGACGGGGGGACGAAACAATGAGCAGTTCTTC
-	-	TRBV14	TRBJ1-2	CASSLGGFNYGYTF	TGTGCCAGCAGCCTTGGGGGGTTTAACTATGGCTACACCTTC
-	-	TRBV6-1	TRBJ1-1	CASSESRGRAEAFF	TGTGCCAGCAGTGAAAGCAGGGGAAGGGCTGAAGCTTTCTTT
-	-	TRBV14	TRBJ1-3	CASSQDRGVKGNTIYF	TGTGCCAGCAGCCAAGATCGGGGGGTAAAGGGAAACACCATATATTTT
few	-	TRBV3-1/TRBV3-2	TRBJ1-4	CASSQKSFRVSNEKLFF	TGTGCCAGCAGCCAAAAAAGTTTCAGGGTATCTAATGAAAAACTGTTTTTT
-	TRBD2	TRBV5-1	TRBJ2-5	CASSLDGTSGSYQETQYF	TGCGCCAGCAGCTTGGATGGGACTAGCGGTTCGTACCAAGAGACCCAGTACTTC
once	-	TRBV4-1	TRBJ1-4	CASSHPGRGNEKLFF	TGCGCCAGCAGCCATCCTGGACGGGGAAATGAAAAACTGTTTTTT
-	-	TRBV2	TRBJ2-7	CASSGATSYEQYF	TGTGCCAGTTCAGGGGCTACCTCCTACGAGCAGTACTTC
-	-	TRBV4-2	TRBJ1-2	CASSQAIDTGTYGYTF	TGTGCCAGCAGCCAAGCCATTGACACAGGGACCTATGGCTACACCTTC
-	TRBD1	TRBV19	TRBJ1-2	CASSIPPDRGGYGYTF	TGTGCCAGTAGTATCCCCCCGGACAGGGGAGGCTATGGCTACACCTTC
once	-	TRBV29-1	TRBJ2-3	CSVDAGTDTQYF	TGCAGCGTTGACGCAGGCACAGATACGCAGTATTTT
-	TRBD2	TRBV4-2	TRBJ2-3	CASSPGPSTSGTQYF	TGTGCCAGCAGCCCGGGCCCCTCGACTAGCGGGACGCAGTATTTT
-	-	TRBV5-1	TRBJ1-3	CASSLTPGQGNTIYF	TGCGCCAGCAGCTTGACCCCCGGACAGGGAAACACCATATATTTT
once	TRBD1	TRBV5-5	TRBJ1-1	CASSLDPGQGLSTEAFF	TGTGCCAGCAGCTTGGACCCGGGACAGGGGTTGAGCACTGAAGCTTTCTTT
-	TRBD1	TRBV7-2	TRBJ2-3	CASSLSRGRDTQYF	TGTGCCAGCAGCTTATCGAGGGGGCGGGATACGCAGTATTTT
-	TRBD2	TRBV5-6	TRBJ2-7	CASSSMTSLVYEQYF	TGTGCCAGCAGCTCAATGACTAGCCTAGTCTACGAGCAGTACTTC
-	TRBD1	TRBV20-1	TRBJ1-5	CSASPTGGNQPQHF	TGCAGTGCTAGTCCTACAGGGGGCAATCAGCCCCAGCATTTT
-	TRBD1	TRBV12-5	TRBJ1-1	CASGLVQGVDTEAFF	TGTGCTAGTGGTTTGGTACAGGGGGTCGACACTGAAGCTTTCTTT
-	-	TRBV19	TRBJ1-1	CASWEDSNTEAFF	TGTGCCAGTTGGGAGGATTCGAACACTGAAGCTTTCTTT
-	-	TRBV5-1	TRBJ1-1	CASSPGQTNTEAFF	TGCGCCAGCAGCCCTGGACAAACGAACACTGAAGCTTTCTTT
-	TRBD2	TRBV7-9	TRBJ2-1	CASSLERGTGDEQFF	TGTGCCAGCAGCCTCGAGCGGGGGACCGGGGATGAGCAGTTCTTC
-	TRBD1	TRBV2	TRBJ2-5	CASRGQGGETQYF	TGTGCCAGTAGGGGGCAGGGTGGGGAGACCCAGTACTTC
-	-	TRBV5-4	TRBJ1-2	CASSGDWAGDGYTF	TGTGCCAGCAGCGGGGACTGGGCAGGAGATGGCTACACCTTC
-	-	TRBV29-1	TRBJ1-1	CSVEASGNTEAFF	TGCAGCGTTGAGGCTTCAGGGAATACTGAAGCTTTCTTT